These 19 T cell receptor beta chains were all obtained from the same sample, sequenced in a study of T cell responses to AZD1222 COVID-19 vaccine. Clones were read by immunoSEQ multiplex PCR, and TCRdb kept only the in-frame ones, dropping some. The sample includes 55,000 to 65,000 clones, approximately 85% seen only once; the top ten take roughly 19%. The sequencing used peripheral blood, collected on day 0 of AZD1222 vaccination. These receptors all stem from an adult in good health.

This sequence joins TRBV10-1 and TRBJ1-3, with 9 positions matching TRBD1. The CDR3 totals 15 residues. V trimming: 6 bases; J trimming: 0 bases; junction bases outside the gene matches: 3. CDR1 is WNHNN and CDR2 is SYGVQD in the germline V gene (reference sequence). CDR3 region: CASRDRGSSGNTIYF. CDR3 nucleotide sequence: TGCGCCAGCAGGGACAGGGGCAGCTCTGGAAACACCATATATTTT.

DNA of the CDR3: TGTGCCAGCAGTTCCCTGGGACAGGGAAATGAGCAGTTCTTC. Translating gives CASSSLGQGNEQFF. The chain couples TRBV6-5 to TRBJ2-1; 9 bases line up with TRBD1. Germline V gene data show CDR1 as MNHEY and CDR2 as SVGAGI. The CDR3 is 14 residues long. The trim removed 4 bases at V and 7 bases at J, leaving 5 bases unmatched.

This CDR3 reads CASSLDSGTYNEQFF. CDR3 DNA: TGTGCCAGCAGCTTAGATAGCGGGACATACAATGAGCAGTTCTTC. The chain employs TRBV11-3 and TRBJ2-1, with 8 bases fitting TRBD2. The CDR3 spans 15 residues. Germline assignment: CDR1 SGHNT and CDR2 YENEEA. With V trimmed by 0 bases and J by 4 bases, 2 bases remained unmatched.

The J gene is TRBJ2-7, the V gene TRBV2; possibly TRBD2 for D (5 bases). CDR1 and CDR2 (germline): SNHLY, FYNNEI. The CDR3 spans 16 residues. The V end was cut by 3 bases, the J end by 3 bases, with 18 bases between. DNA of the CDR3: TGTGCCAGCAGTGACGATCAGGCCCGACTATACTACGAGCAGTACTTC. This sequence encodes CASSDDQARLYYEQYF.

V usage is TRBV28 and J usage is TRBJ1-3; 10 bases are shared with TRBD1. V dropped 6 bases and J dropped 4; count of bases not matched to a gene: 12. The CDR3 is made up of 17 amino acids. The germline gives CDR1 MDHEN, CDR2 SYDVKM. In DNA, the CDR3 is TGTGCCAGCAGATCACCGGGACAGGGGTTAGTCGGAAACACCATATATTTT. This gives the protein CASRSPGQGLVGNTIYF.

The gene calls are TRBV29-1 and TRBJ2-7; 8 nucleotides line up with TRBD2. From germline, CDR1 is SQVTM and CDR2 ANQGSEA. The CDR3 has 12 residues. The junction had 4 bases not matched to a gene; V was cut back by 6 bases and J by 3 bases. The CDR3 loop reads CSVSGSSYEQYF. CDR3 sequence (DNA): TGCAGCGTGAGCGGGAGTAGCTACGAGCAGTACTTC.

The V call is TRBV7-9, the J call TRBJ2-2; either TRBD1 or TRBD2 may supply D (5 bases each). V lost 0 bases to trimming and J lost 0 bases, with 8 bases between them. Germline V gene sequence: CDR1 SEHNR, CDR2 FQNEAQ (reference sequence). The CDR3 loop spans 16 amino acids. The CDR3 is CASSLARGPNTGELFF. CDR3 DNA: TGTGCCAGCAGCTTAGCCCGGGGCCCGAACACCGGGGAGCTGTTTTTT.

The rearrangement joins TRBV3-1 (or the pseudogene TRBV3-2) to TRBJ1-1; no clear D gene. The CDR3 spans 12 residues. The germline V gene encodes CDR1 LGHDT and CDR2 YNNKEL (reference sequence). The V gene lost 5 bases and the J gene lost 7 bases, with 11 bases spanning the gap. DNA for the CDR3: TGTGCCAGCAGCGGACCCGGGAGTGAAGCTTTCTTT. It yields the protein CASSGPGSEAFF.

V gene TRBV11-2 combines with J gene TRBJ2-2; the match to TRBD2 covers 8 bases. CDR3 length: 15 residues. Trimming removed 5 bases from V and 4 bases from J; junction bases left unmatched: 6. Germline values: CDR1 SGHAT, CDR2 FQNNGV. CDR3 region: CASSDSGAGTGELFF. In nucleotides, the CDR3 is TGTGCCAGCAGCGATAGCGGGGCTGGCACCGGGGAGCTGTTTTTT.

J is TRBJ1-2 and V is TRBV7-6; no definite D call. This CDR3 has 12 residues. The germline gives CDR1 SGHVS, CDR2 FNYEAQ. Trimming took 5 bases from V and 4 from J, leaving 8 bases between them. CDR3 protein: CASSPDTYGYTF. Written as DNA, the CDR3 is TGTGCCAGCAGCCCCGACACCTATGGCTACACCTTC.

The rearrangement uses TRBV19 and TRBJ1-2, with D possibly TRBD1 on 5 matching bases. The germline V and J ends were trimmed by 9 bases and 8 bases, with 25 bases remaining between them. The CDR3 has 15 residues. Germline V gene lookup returns CDR1 LNHDA and CDR2 SQIVND (reference sequence). The CDR3 region has the DNA TGTGCCAGCGCCCCGGGACGTTCTGTCGTTATGGGCTACACCTTC. Protein: CASAPGRSVVMGYTF.

J is TRBJ1-1 and V is TRBV5-6; no definite D call. Trimming took 5 bases from V and 5 from J, leaving 13 bases between them. This CDR3 contains 13 residues. Germline V gene lookup returns CDR1 SGHDT and CDR2 YYEEEE. The chain's CDR3 is CASSYSVKTEAFF. The CDR3 nucleotides are TGTGCCAGCAGTTACAGTGTTAAAACTGAAGCTTTCTTT. The full variable domain, in which reference TRBV5-6 and TRBJ1-1 provide the parts outside the CDR3, is DAGVTQSPTHLIKTRGQQVTLRCSPKSGHDTVSWYQQALGQGPQFIFQYYEEEERQRGNFPDRFSGHQFPNYSSELNVNALLLGDSALYLCASSYSVKTEAFFGQGTRLTVV.

J is TRBJ1-2 and V is TRBV5-6; D gene ambiguous. CDR1 is SGHDT, CDR2 YYEEEE, per germline. Trimming removed 2 bases at V and 4 bases at J, with 9 bases between. The CDR3 runs 13 residues. CDR3 loop: CASSLTVGYGYTF. In DNA, the CDR3 is TGTGCCAGCAGCTTAACAGTCGGCTATGGCTACACCTTC.

V is TRBV9 and J is TRBJ2-7; 11 nucleotides match TRBD1. The CDR3 is 15 residues long. Germline V gives CDR1 SGDLS, CDR2 YYNGEE. V trimming: 0 bases; J trimming: 4 bases; junction bases outside the gene matches: 3. The CDR3 reads CASSVGTGGDYEQYF. CDR3 coding DNA: TGTGCCAGCAGCGTAGGGACAGGGGGCGATTACGAGCAGTACTTC.

V is TRBV14 and J is TRBJ2-1; 10 bases fit TRBD2. There are 16 residues in the CDR3. CDR1 and CDR2 (germline): SGHDN, FVKESK. The trim removed 0 bases at V and 7 bases at J, leaving 6 bases unmatched. For the CDR3, the DNA is TGTGCCAGCAGCCAAGAATGGACTAGCGGTGGGAATGAGCAGTTCTTC. This translates into CASSQEWTSGGNEQFF. Filled out from reference TRBV14 and TRBJ2-1, the complete variable domain reads EAGVTQFPSHSVIEKGQTVTLRCDPISGHDNLYWYRRVMGKEIKFLLHFVKESKQDESGMPNNRFLAERTGGTYSTLKVQPAELEDSGVYFCASSQEWTSGGNEQFFGPGTRLTVL.

The chain employs TRBV6-5 and TRBJ1-6, with D tentatively TRBD1 (5 bases). Trimming took 2 bases from V and 10 from J, leaving 15 bases between them. The germline V gene has CDR1 MNHEY and CDR2 SVGAGI. The CDR3 is 15 amino acids. The DNA of the CDR3 is TGTGCCAGCAGTTACGATAGACAGCTAGGGTCACCCCTCCACTTT. Translated: CASSYDRQLGSPLHF.

This clone came up once. This chain links TRBV9 with TRBJ2-1; no clear D. Germline-derived CDR1 and CDR2 are SGDLS and YYNGEE. This CDR3 comprises 13 residues. The V end lost 0 bases, the J end lost 4 bases, and 5 bases lay between the germline ends. The CDR3 loop reads CASSVVGYNEQFF. CDR3 nucleotides: TGTGCCAGCAGCGTAGTGGGGTACAATGAGCAGTTCTTC.

This chain connects TRBV10-3 to TRBJ1-2; no reliable D call. V shed 3 bases and J shed 8 bases, with 10 bases lying between them. Germline CDR1 reads ENHRY; CDR2 reads SYGVKD. The length of the CDR3 is 12 residues. The CDR3 DNA reads TGTGCCATCAGTGATCTCTCGTCAGGCTACACCTTC. It is translated as CAISDLSSGYTF.

The genes are TRBV5-1 and TRBJ2-5; TRBD2 aligns across 8 bases. Per the germline V gene, CDR1 is SGHRS and CDR2 is YFSETQ. J was trimmed by 5 bases and V by 0 bases; bases with no gene match: 6. The CDR3 is 15 amino acids. CDR3 sequence (DNA): TGCGCCAGCAGCTTGGTTTCGACTAGCGCGGAGACCCAGTACTTC. Protein product: CASSLVSTSAETQYF.